The source of this T cell receptor (beta chain) is a study of cytomegalovirus exposure and HLA in healthy donors. 13 Jbeta primers and 60 Vbeta primers were used for the PCR. TCRdb's copy holds only in-frame clones and misses some; the assay was immunoSEQ multiplex PCR. The top ten clones hold roughly 2% of a sample with approximately 30,000 clones, 40% to 45% of them seen once. Germline CDR1 reads LNHDA; CDR2 reads SQIVND (reference sequence). Trimming stripped 2 bases from V and 0 bases from J, with 7 bases between. The CDR3 runs 14 residues. A few counts support this clone. The chain has TRBV19 and TRBJ1-1; D may be TRBD1 (6 bases). The source is a woman aged 45-60 years in good health and CMV-seronegative. The sample taken for sequencing was PBMCs. The CDR3: CASSIQGLNTEAFF. The CDR3 coding sequence is TGTGCCAGTAGTATACAGGGGTTGAACACTGAAGCTTTCTTT.